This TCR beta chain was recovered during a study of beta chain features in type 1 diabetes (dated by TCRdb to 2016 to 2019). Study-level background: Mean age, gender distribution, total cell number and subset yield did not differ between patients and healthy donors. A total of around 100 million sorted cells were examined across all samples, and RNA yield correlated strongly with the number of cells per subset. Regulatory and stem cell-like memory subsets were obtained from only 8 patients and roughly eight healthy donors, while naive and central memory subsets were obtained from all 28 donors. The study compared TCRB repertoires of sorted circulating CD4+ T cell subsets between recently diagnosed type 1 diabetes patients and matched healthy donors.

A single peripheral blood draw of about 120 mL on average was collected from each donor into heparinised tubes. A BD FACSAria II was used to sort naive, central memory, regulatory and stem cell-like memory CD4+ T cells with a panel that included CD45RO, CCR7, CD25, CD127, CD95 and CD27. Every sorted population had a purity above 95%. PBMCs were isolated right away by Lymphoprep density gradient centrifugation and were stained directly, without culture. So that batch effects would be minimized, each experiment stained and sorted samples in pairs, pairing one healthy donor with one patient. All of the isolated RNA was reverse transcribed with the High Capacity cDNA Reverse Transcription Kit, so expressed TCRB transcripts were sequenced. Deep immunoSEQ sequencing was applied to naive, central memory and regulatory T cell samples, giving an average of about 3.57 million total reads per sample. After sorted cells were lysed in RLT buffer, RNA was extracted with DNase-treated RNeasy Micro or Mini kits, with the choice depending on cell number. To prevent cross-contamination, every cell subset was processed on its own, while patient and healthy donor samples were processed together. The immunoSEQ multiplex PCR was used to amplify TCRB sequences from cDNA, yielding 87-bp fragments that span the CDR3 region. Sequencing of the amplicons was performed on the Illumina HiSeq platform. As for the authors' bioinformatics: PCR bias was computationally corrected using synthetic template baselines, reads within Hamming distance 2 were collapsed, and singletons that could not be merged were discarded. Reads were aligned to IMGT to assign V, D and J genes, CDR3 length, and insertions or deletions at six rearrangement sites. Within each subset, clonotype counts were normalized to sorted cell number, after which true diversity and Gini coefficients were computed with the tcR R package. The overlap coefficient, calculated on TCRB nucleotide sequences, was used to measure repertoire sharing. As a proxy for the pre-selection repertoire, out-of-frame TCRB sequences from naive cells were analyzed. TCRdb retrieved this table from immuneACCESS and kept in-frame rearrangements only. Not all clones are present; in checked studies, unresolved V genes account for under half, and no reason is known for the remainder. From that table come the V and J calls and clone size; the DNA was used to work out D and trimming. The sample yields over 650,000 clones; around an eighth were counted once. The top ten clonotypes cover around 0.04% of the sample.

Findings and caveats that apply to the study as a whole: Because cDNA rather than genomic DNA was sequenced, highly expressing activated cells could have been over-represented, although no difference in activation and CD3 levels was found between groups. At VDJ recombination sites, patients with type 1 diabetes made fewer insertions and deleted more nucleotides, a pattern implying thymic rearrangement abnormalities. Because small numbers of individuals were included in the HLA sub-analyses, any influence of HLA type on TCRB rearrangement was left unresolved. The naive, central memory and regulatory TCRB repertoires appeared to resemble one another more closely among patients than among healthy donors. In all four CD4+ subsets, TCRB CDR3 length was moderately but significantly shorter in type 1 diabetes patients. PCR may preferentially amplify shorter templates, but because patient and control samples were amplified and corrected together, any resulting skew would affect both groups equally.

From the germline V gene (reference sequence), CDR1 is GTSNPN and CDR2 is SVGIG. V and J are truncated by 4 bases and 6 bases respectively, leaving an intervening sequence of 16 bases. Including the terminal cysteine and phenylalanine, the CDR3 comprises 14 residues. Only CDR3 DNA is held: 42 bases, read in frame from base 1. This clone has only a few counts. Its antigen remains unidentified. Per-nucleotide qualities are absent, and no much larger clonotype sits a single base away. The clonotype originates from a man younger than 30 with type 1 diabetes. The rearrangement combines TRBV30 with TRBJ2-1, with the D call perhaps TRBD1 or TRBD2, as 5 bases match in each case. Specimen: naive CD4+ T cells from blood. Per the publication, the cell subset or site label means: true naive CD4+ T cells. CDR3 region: CAWIFNGAPNEQFF. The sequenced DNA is TGTGCCTGGATATTCAACGGGGCCCCCAATGAGCAGTTCTTC. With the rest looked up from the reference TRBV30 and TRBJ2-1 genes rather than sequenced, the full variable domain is SQTIHQWPATLVQPVGSPLSLECTVEGTSNPNLYWYRQAAGRGLQLLFYSVGIGQISSEVPQNLSASRPQDRQFILSSKKLLLSDSGFYLCAWIFNGAPNEQFFGPGTRLTVL.